Listed below are T cell receptor beta chains from one sample, sequenced in a study of CD8 T cells in Susac syndrome. Via MiXCR, TCRdb re-called the immunoSEQ multiplex PCR reads, giving one row per CDR3 protein. The sample shows about 100,000 distinct CDR3 sequences, around 96% of them seen only once. Sequencing was performed on CD8+ T cells from PBMCs. The receptors originated from a human donor with Susac syndrome. Both conserved end residues are part of each CDR3. The D gene is left open where the match is weak. Clone size, where shown, is once, few, many, or a class for clones that have expanded.

TRBV11-2	.	TRBJ2-3	.	TGTGCCAGCAGCTCCGGCACAGATACGCAGTATTTT	CASSSGTDTQYF
TRBV6-1	.	TRBJ1-1	.	TGTGCCAGCAGGACAGGTGAGAACACTGAAGCTTTCTTT	CASRTGENTEAFF
TRBV7-9	.	TRBJ2-1	.	TGTGCCAGCGGAGCGGGACAGATGTGGGATGAGCAGTTCTTC	CASGAGQMWDEQFF
TRBV6-1	TRBD1	TRBJ2-7	once	TGTGCCAGCAGTGAACAACAGGGGGGAGGCTACGAGCAGTACTTC	CASSEQQGGGYEQYF
TRBV2	.	TRBJ2-5	.	TGTGCCAGCAGTTGGGGCACCAGCCAAGAGACCCAGTACTTC	CASSWGTSQETQYF
TRBV9	.	TRBJ1-2	.	TGTGCCAGCAGCGTAGGGGACGGCTATGGCTACACCTTC	CASSVGDGYGYTF
TRBV20-1	TRBD2	TRBJ2-1	.	TGCAGTGCTAGAGGGGACGGCGCGGGAGGGTCCTACAATGAGCAGTTCTTC	CSARGDGAGGSYNEQFF
TRBV4-2	.	TRBJ2-7	.	TGTGCCAGCAGCCAAGATCGGCAGACCTACGAGCAGTACTTC	CASSQDRQTYEQYF
TRBV6-2/TRBV6-3	.	TRBJ2-1	.	TGTGCCAGCAGTTACACGGCAGGCCAAAATGAGCAGTTCTTC	CASSYTAGQNEQFF
TRBV5-1	.	TRBJ2-1	once	TGCGCCAGCAGTGGAATCGTAGCGGACCTCTCCTACAATGAGCAGTTCTTC	CASSGIVADLSYNEQFF
TRBV20-1	TRBD1	TRBJ1-5	.	TGCAGTGCCTCCCTGAAGGGACAGGTCAATCAGCCCCAGCATTTT	CSASLKGQVNQPQHF
TRBV20-1	TRBD1	TRBJ1-2	.	TGCAGTGCTAGAGGGCCCGATCCGGGACAGGGGATCTATGGCTACACCTTC	CSARGPDPGQGIYGYTF
TRBV20-1	.	TRBJ1-1	.	TGCAGTGCCTACGGACAGTCGAACACTGAAGCTTTCTTT	CSAYGQSNTEAFF
TRBV2	.	TRBJ1-1	.	TGTGCCAGCACTCGTTGGACTGAAGCTTTCTTT	CASTRWTEAFF
TRBV2	.	TRBJ2-4	.	TGTGCCAGCAGTGGGGGGGCGGACATTCAGTACTTC	CASSGGADIQYF
TRBV6-2/TRBV6-3	TRBD1	TRBJ2-7	.	TGTGCCAGCACCTTAGACTCCGGGACAGGAGGATACGAGCAGTACTTC	CASTLDSGTGGYEQYF
TRBV6-5	.	TRBJ2-1	.	TGTGCCAGCAGTTACTCTTCAGAGGATGAGCAGTTCTTC	CASSYSSEDEQFF
TRBV6-6	TRBD1	TRBJ2-7	.	TGTGCCAGCAGTCGTGGGACAGGGGGCGGGTACGAGCAGTACTTC	CASSRGTGGGYEQYF
TRBV7-2	.	TRBJ2-7	once	TGTGCCAGCAGCTTAAATCCAGCCTCCTACGAGCAGTACTTC	CASSLNPASYEQYF
TRBV20-1	.	TRBJ2-5	.	TGCAGTGCTAGAGATCTCGGCCGATACCAAGAGACCCAGTACTTC	CSARDLGRYQETQYF
TRBV9	.	TRBJ1-2	.	TGTGCCAGCAGCTTCGGACAGTTGGAGGGCTACACCTTC	CASSFGQLEGYTF
TRBV24-1	.	TRBJ2-5	.	TGTGCCACCAGTGATCCGGGGGCGGGAGAGACCCAGTACTTC	CATSDPGAGETQYF
TRBV30	.	TRBJ1-6	.	TGTGCCTGGAGTGTACTTAGGGGCCATTCACCCCTCCACTTT	CAWSVLRGHSPLHF
TRBV4-1	TRBD2	TRBJ2-5	.	TGCGCCAGCAGCCAAGATATAGCGGGAATGGAGACCCAGTACTTC	CASSQDIAGMETQYF
TRBV4-2	TRBD2	TRBJ2-1	.	TGTGCCAGCAGCCAACTGACTAGCGGGAGCGATGAGCAGTTCTTC	CASSQLTSGSDEQFF
TRBV6-2/TRBV6-3	.	TRBJ1-6	.	TGTGCCAGCAGTTACAGGGACAATTCACCCCTCCACTTT	CASSYRDNSPLHF
TRBV12-5	.	TRBJ1-2	.	TGTGCTAGTGGTTTCCCCCTCCGGGCTAACTATGGCTACACCTTC	CASGFPLRANYGYTF
TRBV12-3/TRBV12-4	TRBD1	TRBJ2-3	.	TGTGCCAGCAGACCAACTTGGGACAGGGTCACAGATACGCAGTATTTT	CASRPTWDRVTDTQYF